This T cell receptor beta chain was identified during a study of identifying expanded T cells in peripheral blood. Study-wide findings and caveats: Roughly 1.2 clones differed between technical replicates, versus around 15 and 18 over time.

No infections or other immune events were documented during collection. V lost 4 bases, J lost 0 bases, and 8 bases stayed unmatched. CDR1 and CDR2 from the germline V gene are SGHAT and FQDESV (reference sequence). The CDR3 consists of 17 residues. Details on this clone: Antigen specificity is unknown.

Profiling relied on immunoSEQ multiplex PCR, and the TCRdb table lists in-frame clones only, not all of them. Found here are about 78,000 clones, 80% to 90% of them singletons; the top ten hold 18%. Input material: blood. This receptor was obtained from a person between 18 and 75 years old in good health. The gene calls are TRBV11-1 and TRBJ2-2, with 7 bases aligning to TRBD1. The CDR3 DNA sequence: TGTGCCAGCAGCTCCCCTCAGGGGACAGCGAACACCGGGGAGCTGTTTTTT. Protein product: CASSSPQGTANTGELFF. The full variable domain, with the rest looked up from reference TRBV11-1 and TRBJ2-2, is EAEVAQSPRYKITEKSQAVAFWCDPISGHATLYWYRQILGQGPELLVQFQDESVVDDSQLPKDRFSAERLKGVDSTLKIQPAELGDSAMYLCASSSPQGTANTGELFFGEGSRLTVL.